The next 15 T cell receptor beta chains were all read from a single sample in a study of blood T cells in healthy people across ages. PCR was performed a second time for 7 to 11 cycles using a sample-barcoded 5' primer and a J-beta primer mix. TCRdb reprocessed the 5' RACE reads via MiXCR and lists one record per CDR3 protein. The sample lists over 950,000 distinct CDR3 sequences; more than 30% were seen once. Sequenced: blood. The receptors stem from a man between 18 and 35 years old in good health.

J is TRBJ1-5 and V is TRBV24-1, with 7 bases matching TRBD1. The CDR3 has 15 residues. V was pared by 10 bases and J by 0 bases, with 8 bases of the junction left unmatched. Germline CDR1 reads KGHDR; CDR2 reads SFDVKD. The chain's CDR3 is CATRSGQDSNQPQHF. CDR3 in DNA: TGTGCCACTAGGAGCGGACAGGATAGCAATCAGCCCCAGCATTTT.

The CDR3 sequence: CASSGERGGNQPQHF. Written as DNA, the CDR3 is TGTGCCAGCAGTGGAGAGAGGGGGGGCAATCAGCCCCAGCATTTT. This chain joins TRBV2 and TRBJ1-5, with D perhaps TRBD1 (6 bases). The CDR3 covers 15 residues. Germline V gives CDR1 SNHLY, CDR2 FYNNEI. The ends were cut back, 4 bases at V and 2 bases at J, with 12 bases in the middle. The complete variable domain, with remaining parts taken from reference TRBV2 and TRBJ1-5, reads EPEVTQTPSHQVTQMGQEVILRCVPISNHLYFYWYRQILGQKVEFLVSFYNNEISEKSEIFDDQFSVERPDGSNFTLKIRSTKLEDSAMYFCASSGERGGNQPQHFGDGTRLSIL.

Regarding this clonotype: Its ends do not fully match the called genes, so a read error is possible. The chain combines TRBV12-3 or TRBV12-4 with TRBJ2-3; possibly TRBD1 for D (6 bases). The CDR3 spans 13 residues. Written as DNA, the CDR3 is TGTGCCAGCAGTTTAGCAGGGGGAGATATGCAGTATTTT. Translated: CASSLAGGDMQYF.

This clonotype was detected only a few times. The J gene is TRBJ2-3, the V gene TRBV7-9; 12 bases map to TRBD2. Losses at the gene ends were 5 bases for V and 8 bases for J; bases not matched to a gene: 11. CDR3 length: 16 amino acids. CDR1 SEHNR and CDR2 FQNEAQ come from the germline V gene (reference sequence). This CDR3 reads CASSPRTSGVLGTQYF. The CDR3 DNA sequence: TGTGCCAGCAGCCCCCGGACTAGCGGGGTTTTAGGTACGCAGTATTTT.

This clonotype showed up just a few times. The rearrangement uses TRBV12-3 or TRBV12-4 and TRBJ1-1, with D possibly matching TRBD1 (5 bases). Trimming removed 8 bases from V and 3 bases from J, with 16 bases in between. The CDR3 is made up of 14 amino acids. Here the CDR3 DNA reads TGTGCCAGCGCCCTTTGGGTGGGGGACACTGAAGCTTTCTTT. Residues: CASALWVGDTEAFF.

The rearrangement joins TRBV20-1 to TRBJ2-5; D is possibly TRBD1 (7 bases). V was clipped by 6 bases and J by 6 bases, with 17 bases between them. Germline V gene lookup returns CDR1 DFQATT and CDR2 SNEGSKA (reference sequence). This CDR3 contains 13 residues. The CDR3 bases are TGCAGTGCCGAGGGGGCTAGCGTTCAGACCCAGTACTTC. As protein: CSAEGASVQTQYF.

This clonotype was seen more than once but under ten times. J is TRBJ2-1 and V is TRBV9, with 9 positions matching TRBD2. The CDR3 sequence is 15 residues long. J was trimmed by 9 bases and V by 0 bases; bases with no gene match: 7. Germline CDR1 reads SGDLS; CDR2 reads YYNGEE. Here the CDR3 DNA reads TGTGCCAGCAGCGTAGCTCATAGCGGGGGAGTTGAGCAGTTCTTC. This codes for CASSVAHSGGVEQFF.

In regard to this clonotype: A much larger clone differs from this one at a single base, so this may be a read error. This chain uses TRBV7-2 with TRBJ2-3; D may be TRBD1 (5 bases). Germline V gene data show CDR1 as SGHTA and CDR2 as FQGNSA. The CDR3 is 14 amino acids. In nucleotides, the CDR3 is TGTGTCAGCAGCAGACAGACAGGCACAGATACGCAGTATTTT. It specifies CVSSRQTGTDTQYF.

This CDR3 is CASRRSQVDEAFF. The CDR3 nucleotides read TGTGCCAGCAGGAGGTCCCAAGTGGATGAAGCTTTCTTT. The chain recombines TRBV28 with TRBJ1-1; no definite D call. CDR3 length equals 13 residues. The V and J ends lost 6 bases and 7 bases respectively, with 15 bases between them. CDR1 is MDHEN, CDR2 SYDVKM, per germline. The full variable domain, completed using reference TRBV28 and TRBJ1-1, is DVKVTQSSRYLVKRTGEKVFLECVQDMDHENMFWYRQDPGLGLRLIYFSYDVKMKEKGDIPEGYSVSREKKERFSLILESASTNQTSMYLCASRRSQVDEAFFGQGTRLTVV.

The V and J genes are TRBV20-1 and TRBJ2-2; TRBD1 agrees at 7 bases. The germline V gene has CDR1 DFQATT and CDR2 SNEGSKA (reference sequence). The CDR3 sequence is 14 residues long. V lost 4 bases, J lost 4 bases, and 6 bases stayed unmatched. CDR3 protein: CSANGQAATGELFF. The CDR3 nucleotides read TGCAGTGCTAACGGACAGGCCGCCACCGGGGAGCTGTTTTTT.

The J gene is TRBJ2-3, the V gene TRBV5-1; a weak D match, TRBD1 (6 bases). The ends were cut back, 3 bases at V and 2 bases at J, with 16 bases in the middle. Per germline, CDR1 SGHRS and CDR2 YFSETQ. The CDR3 is 16 residues long. The CDR3 coding sequence is TGCGCCAGCAGCTGGGGGCCTACAGGGCCCACAGATACGCAGTATTTT. Protein product: CASSWGPTGPTDTQYF.

This clonotype appeared a few times. The gene calls are TRBV5-1 and TRBJ2-7; no clear D gene. V was cut by 4 bases and J by 2 bases, with 10 bases left in between. Germline V gives CDR1 SGHRS, CDR2 YFSETQ. This CDR3 has 13 amino acids. The chain's CDR3 is CASSVGMTYEQYF. In nucleotides, the CDR3 is TGCGCCAGCAGCGTGGGTATGACCTACGAGCAGTACTTC.

This chain connects TRBV6-5 to TRBJ2-5; the match to TRBD2 covers 11 bases. Germline-derived CDR1 and CDR2 are MNHEY and SVGAGI. This CDR3 is built from 17 residues. Losses at the gene ends were 2 bases for V and 1 base for J; bases not matched to a gene: 6. CDR3 loop: CASSYDGLAGFQETQYF. In DNA form, the CDR3 reads TGTGCCAGCAGTTACGATGGACTAGCGGGTTTCCAAGAGACCCAGTACTTC.

In this sample, this clonotype turned up a few times. V usage is TRBV12-3 or TRBV12-4 and J usage is TRBJ2-7; possible D gene TRBD1, 6 bases. The assigned J gene may be wrong: the sequence end matches TRBJ2-5 better. The CDR3 is 15 residues long. The CDR3 DNA reads as TGTGCCAGCAGTAAACAGGGCCAAGAGGGAGAGACCCAGTACTTC. It yields the protein CASSKQGQEGETQYF.

The J gene is TRBJ2-7, the V gene TRBV4-3; D is uncertain. Trimming removed 0 bases from V and 4 bases from J, with 7 bases in between. The germline V gene encodes CDR1 LGHNA and CDR2 YSLEER. This CDR3 comprises 13 residues. The CDR3 spells CASSQDPRYEQYF. The CDR3 region has the DNA TGCGCCAGCAGCCAAGATCCCCGTTACGAGCAGTACTTC.